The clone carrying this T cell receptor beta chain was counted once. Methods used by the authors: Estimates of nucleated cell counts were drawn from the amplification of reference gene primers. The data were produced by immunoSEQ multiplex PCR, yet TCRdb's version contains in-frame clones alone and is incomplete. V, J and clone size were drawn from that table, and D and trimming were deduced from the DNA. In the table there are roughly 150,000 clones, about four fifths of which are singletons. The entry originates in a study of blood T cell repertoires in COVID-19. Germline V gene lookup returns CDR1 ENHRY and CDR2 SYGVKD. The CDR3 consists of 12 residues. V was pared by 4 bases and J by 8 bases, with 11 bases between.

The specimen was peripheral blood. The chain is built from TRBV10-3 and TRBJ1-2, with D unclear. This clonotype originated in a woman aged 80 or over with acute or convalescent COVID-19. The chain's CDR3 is CAISGGPAGYTF. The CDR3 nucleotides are TGTGCCATCAGTGGCGGTCCTGCCGGCTACACCTTC.